These 28 T cell receptor beta chains originate from one sample sequenced in a study of post-analysis software for immune sequencing data. Study observations and caveats: Patients showed TRBV5-6, TRBV5-1 and TRBV20-1 among roughly five TRBV segments more frequent than in controls.

Built from TCR beta cDNA, the libraries had unique molecular identifiers in them. TCRdb reprocessed the PCR reads via MiXCR and lists one record per CDR3 protein. The data contain some 800,000 distinct CDR3 sequences, 46% of them singletons. Which antigens these TCRs recognize remains unknown. Material: blood. These receptors all come from a girl aged 5-17 years with multiple sclerosis.

The V gene is TRBV4-1, the J gene TRBJ1-2; D gene unclear. The ends were cut back, 1 base at V and 8 bases at J, with 14 bases in the middle. This CDR3 has 14 amino acids. Germline CDR1 MGHRA, CDR2 YSYEKL. CDR3 region: CASSQGVDLRGYTF. The DNA for the CDR3 is TGCGCCAGCAGCCAAGGTGTAGACCTTAGAGGCTACACCTTC.

The chain joins TRBV27 to TRBJ2-7; D is possibly TRBD1 (6 bases). V was pared by 5 bases and J by 2 bases, with 16 bases between. Germline values: CDR1 MNHEY, CDR2 SMNVEV (reference sequence). The CDR3 extends over 15 amino acids. The CDR3 protein is CASSPQGYRTYEQYF. The CDR3 DNA reads as TGTGCCAGCAGTCCCCAGGGGTACCGCACCTACGAGCAGTACTTC.

The rearrangement links TRBV6-5 to TRBJ1-1; 9 nucleotides agree with TRBD1. The germline V gene has CDR1 MNHEY and CDR2 SVGAGI. Unmatched junction bases numbered 11, after V lost 2 bases and J lost 4 bases. This CDR3 has 17 residues. The CDR3 loop reads CASSYMGQGRESTEAFF. The DNA of the CDR3 is TGTGCCAGCAGTTACATGGGACAGGGACGAGAAAGCACTGAAGCTTTCTTT.

This chain joins TRBV7-8 and TRBJ2-3; 9 bases match TRBD2. The germline CDR1 and CDR2 sequences are SGHVS and FQNEAQ. Germline trimming cut 3 bases from V and 2 bases from J; bases unmatched to any gene: 3. This CDR3 has 15 residues. The CDR3 DNA follows: TGTGCCAGCAGCTTTGGCGGGAGGGCCACAGATACGCAGTATTTT. It translates to CASSFGGRATDTQYF.

The rearrangement links TRBV7-9 to TRBJ2-3; tentative D call: TRBD2 (5 bases). Trimming removed 3 bases from V and 4 bases from J, with 14 bases in between. The CDR3 length is 15 residues. From germline, CDR1 is SEHNR and CDR2 FQNEAQ (reference sequence). CDR3 residues: CASSFPGLRPDTQYF. CDR3 DNA sequence: TGTGCCAGCAGCTTTCCCGGACTTCGGCCAGATACGCAGTATTTT.

This clonotype has just a few counts. The V and J genes are TRBV12-3 or TRBV12-4 and TRBJ1-2; perhaps TRBD1 as D (6 bases). V was shortened by 10 bases and J by 7 bases, with 16 bases between the two germline ends. This CDR3 is 12 amino acids long. The CDR3 DNA sequence: TGTGCCACCTATCGGGGGGCGGCTGGCTACACCTTC. Its protein product is CATYRGAAGYTF.

The chain links TRBV6-6 to TRBJ2-3, with D perhaps TRBD2 (5 bases). V was pared by 2 bases and J by 4 bases, with 13 bases between. CDR1 MNHNY and CDR2 SVGAGI come from the germline V gene (reference sequence). The CDR3 covers 15 residues. CDR3 bases: TGTGCCAGCAGTTACGTGGGAGAAGGTCCAGATACGCAGTATTTT. Residues: CASSYVGEGPDTQYF.

This chain connects TRBV27 to TRBJ2-4, with D tentatively TRBD1 (6 bases). Gene TRBJ2-7 matches the end of the DNA better, so the J call may be wrong. Germline-derived CDR1 and CDR2 are MNHEY and SMNVEV (reference sequence). The CDR3 length is 15 residues. The CDR3 DNA follows: TGTGCCAGCAGTTTACGCGCAGGGGAAAGGTACGAGCAGTACTTC. Translation gives CASSLRAGERYEQYF.

The V call is TRBV3-1, the J call TRBJ1-2, with D uncertain. The CDR3 contains 12 residues. Trimming stripped 1 base from V and 4 bases from J, with 4 bases between. The germline V gene encodes CDR1 LGHDT and CDR2 YNNKEL (reference sequence). The CDR3 nucleotides read TGTGCCAGCAGCCAAGTCTGCTATGGCTACACCTTC. Amino acids: CASSQVCYGYTF.

The chain links TRBV9 to TRBJ1-1; no clear D. Trimming cost V 3 bases and J 3 bases, with 12 bases left between them. CDR1 SGDLS and CDR2 YYNGEE come from the germline V gene. This CDR3 is 14 amino acids long. The CDR3 region is CASSARMSDTEAFF. CDR3 sequence (DNA): TGTGCCAGCAGCGCGCGGATGTCGGACACTGAAGCTTTCTTT.

This CDR3 is CASSPLQGQETQYF. DNA of the CDR3: TGTGCCAGCAGCCCTCTACAGGGACAAGAGACCCAGTACTTC. V is TRBV7-6 and J is TRBJ2-5, with D perhaps matching TRBD1 (6 bases). Germline V CDR1 and CDR2: SGHVS, FNYEAQ. The CDR3 extends over 14 amino acids. V lost 5 bases and J 2 bases, leaving 12 bases between the germline ends.

This rearrangement joins TRBV20-1 to TRBJ2-3; D is possibly TRBD2 (6 bases). Between the trimmed V and J ends, which lost 3 bases and 2 bases, there was a span of 18 bases. This CDR3 has 16 amino acids. Germline-derived CDR1 and CDR2 are DFQATT and SNEGSKA (reference sequence). This CDR3 reads CSARSSARGSTDTQYF. The DNA of the CDR3 is TGCAGTGCTAGGTCGTCTGCGCGGGGATCCACAGATACGCAGTATTTT.

The chain recombines TRBV3-1 with TRBJ2-5; 9 bases align to TRBD1. CDR3 length: 16 amino acids. The V gene end was trimmed by 5 bases and the J gene end by 5 bases; junction bases not matched to a gene: 12. Germline V CDR1 and CDR2: LGHDT, YNNKEL (reference sequence). CDR3 residues: CASSSVGQGQWETQYF. The DNA for the CDR3 is TGTGCCAGCAGCAGCGTTGGACAGGGGCAATGGGAGACCCAGTACTTC.

This clonotype was found a few times. V gene TRBV12-3 or TRBV12-4 combines with J gene TRBJ2-5; a possible D gene is TRBD2 (6 bases). The ends were cut back, 5 bases at V and 5 bases at J, with 15 bases in the middle. This CDR3 comprises 14 residues. The DNA of the CDR3 is TGTGCCAGCAGTCCCTCGCTTGGGGGGGAGACCCAGTACTTC. The encoded protein is CASSPSLGGETQYF.

V gene TRBV12-3 or TRBV12-4 combines with J gene TRBJ2-5; D possibly corresponds to TRBD1 (7 bases). Trimming left V 6 bases short and J 11 bases short, with 16 bases between. The CDR3 is 12 residues long. The CDR3 nucleotides read TGTGCCAGCAGCCGGAGGGGGCAGGAGCAGTACTTC. Its protein is CASSRRGQEQYF.

The rearrangement joins TRBV5-1 to TRBJ2-1; D remains ambiguous. Germline lookup yields CDR1 SGHRS and CDR2 YFSETQ. There are 15 residues in the CDR3. The V gene lost 2 bases and the J gene lost 7 bases, with 16 bases spanning the gap. The CDR3 DNA follows: TGCGCCAGCAGCTTAGTCCTCGATTCCCGAAATGAGCAGTTCTTC. Protein product: CASSLVLDSRNEQFF.

V and J are TRBV12-3 or TRBV12-4 and TRBJ1-1; D is undetermined. The CDR3 totals 15 residues. V was trimmed by 3 bases and J by 6 bases, leaving 17 bases between them. This CDR3 is CASSFISGPGAEAFF. CDR3 coding DNA: TGTGCCAGCAGTTTTATTTCGGGCCCCGGCGCTGAAGCTTTCTTT.

The J gene is TRBJ2-5, the V gene TRBV7-9; 7 bases align to TRBD1. The germline V gene encodes CDR1 SEHNR and CDR2 FQNEAQ (reference sequence). The ends lost 5 bases at V and 3 bases at J; junction bases unmatched: 6. CDR3 length: 14 residues. Here the CDR3 DNA reads TGTGCCAGCAGCCCCACCGGGACAGAAGAGACCCAGTACTTC. Translation: CASSPTGTEETQYF.

The chain uses TRBV28 and TRBJ2-5; TRBD2 matches at 7 bases. Germline lookup yields CDR1 MDHEN and CDR2 SYDVKM. CDR3 length: 16 residues. After removal of 4 bases from V and 11 bases from J, the junction contained 19 bases not matched to a gene. The CDR3 DNA follows: TGTGCCAGCAGTTCAGGACTAGTCGGGAGATACGGTGAGCAGTACTTC. Residues: CASSSGLVGRYGEQYF.

The CDR3 DNA follows: TGCAGTGCTAGGAGGACGGGGAGGGAGACCCAGTACTTC. Its protein product is CSARRTGRETQYF. V usage is TRBV20-1 and J usage is TRBJ2-5, with a tentative D call TRBD2 (6 bases). From germline, CDR1 is DFQATT and CDR2 SNEGSKA (reference sequence). This CDR3 is built from 13 residues. V was trimmed by 3 bases and J by 5 bases, leaving 13 bases between them.

This clonotype occurred a few times. V usage is TRBV2 and J usage is TRBJ1-5; 8 bases agree with TRBD1. V shed 4 bases and J 10 bases; nucleotides not matched to a gene: 9. The length of the CDR3 is 14 residues. Germline CDR1 and CDR2: SNHLY and FYNNEI. CDR3 DNA sequence: TGTGCCAGCAGTGGAGGACAGGGTCCAGGACCCCAGCATTTT. It is translated as CASSGGQGPGPQHF.

This clonotype was found a few times. The chain employs TRBV12-3 or TRBV12-4 and TRBJ2-1; tentative D call: TRBD1 (6 bases). V lost 3 bases, J lost 7 bases, and 19 bases lay in between. The CDR3 is made up of 16 amino acids. In DNA form, the CDR3 reads TGTGCCAGCAGTTTTGGGGGCTTGAATGCATGGAATGAGCAGTTCTTC. It yields the protein CASSFGGLNAWNEQFF.

The chain links TRBV24-1 to TRBJ2-1, with TRBD1 matching 7 bases. With V trimmed by 9 bases and J by 6 bases, 7 bases remained unmatched. Germline V CDR1 and CDR2: KGHDR, SFDVKD. This CDR3 is 13 amino acids long. This chain's CDR3 is CATGSGTANEQFF. CDR3 nucleotide sequence: TGTGCCACCGGGTCCGGGACAGCCAATGAGCAGTTCTTC.

This clonotype was seen a handful of times. This chain uses TRBV20-1 with TRBJ1-2; 7 bases agree with TRBD1. J was trimmed by 6 bases and V by 7 bases; bases with no gene match: 11. This CDR3 region has 13 residues. CDR1 is DFQATT and CDR2 is SNEGSKA in the germline V gene (reference sequence). CDR3 bases: TGCAGTGTTCAAGGAGACAGGGCCGATGGCTACACCTTC. Translating gives CSVQGDRADGYTF.

The rearrangement uses TRBV6-5 and TRBJ2-5; D might be TRBD1 (5 bases). V lost 4 bases and J lost 5, with 11 bases in between. This CDR3 is 13 amino acids long. CDR1 is MNHEY, CDR2 SVGAGI, per germline. CDR3 sequence: CASSWGGVETQYF. CDR3 nucleotides: TGTGCCAGCAGTTGGGGCGGCGTGGAGACCCAGTACTTC.

This clonotype was picked up one time. The V gene is TRBV10-3, the J gene TRBJ2-7, with 8 bases that match TRBD2. J gave up 1 base and V 2 bases, and 7 bases lay outside the gene matches. The CDR3 totals 16 residues. The V gene's germline CDR1 is ENHRY and CDR2 SYGVKD. The CDR3 region has the DNA TGTGCCATCAGTGAGAGAGCGGCGGGAGGTTCCTACGAGCAGTACTTC. This gives the protein CAISERAAGGSYEQYF.

This clonotype was observed a handful of times. The CDR3 protein is CASSPPGTSGATDTQYF. The CDR3 region has the DNA TGTGCCAGCAGTCCACCCGGGACTAGCGGCGCCACAGATACGCAGTATTTT. The chain employs TRBV14 and TRBJ2-3; 11 positions match TRBD2. Trimming removed 6 bases from V and 2 bases from J; junction bases left unmatched: 10. This CDR3 contains 17 residues. CDR1 SGHDN and CDR2 FVKESK come from the germline V gene.

This clonotype was counted only a few times. This sequence joins TRBV24-1 and TRBJ2-2, with 7 bases identical to TRBD2. Trimming took 3 bases from V and 7 from J; bases not matched to a gene: 4. Germline CDR1 is KGHDR and CDR2 is SFDVKD. This CDR3 is built from 14 residues. CDR3 in amino acids: CATSDGLVVGELFF. The CDR3, as DNA: TGTGCCACCAGTGATGGACTAGTGGTCGGGGAGCTGTTTTTT.